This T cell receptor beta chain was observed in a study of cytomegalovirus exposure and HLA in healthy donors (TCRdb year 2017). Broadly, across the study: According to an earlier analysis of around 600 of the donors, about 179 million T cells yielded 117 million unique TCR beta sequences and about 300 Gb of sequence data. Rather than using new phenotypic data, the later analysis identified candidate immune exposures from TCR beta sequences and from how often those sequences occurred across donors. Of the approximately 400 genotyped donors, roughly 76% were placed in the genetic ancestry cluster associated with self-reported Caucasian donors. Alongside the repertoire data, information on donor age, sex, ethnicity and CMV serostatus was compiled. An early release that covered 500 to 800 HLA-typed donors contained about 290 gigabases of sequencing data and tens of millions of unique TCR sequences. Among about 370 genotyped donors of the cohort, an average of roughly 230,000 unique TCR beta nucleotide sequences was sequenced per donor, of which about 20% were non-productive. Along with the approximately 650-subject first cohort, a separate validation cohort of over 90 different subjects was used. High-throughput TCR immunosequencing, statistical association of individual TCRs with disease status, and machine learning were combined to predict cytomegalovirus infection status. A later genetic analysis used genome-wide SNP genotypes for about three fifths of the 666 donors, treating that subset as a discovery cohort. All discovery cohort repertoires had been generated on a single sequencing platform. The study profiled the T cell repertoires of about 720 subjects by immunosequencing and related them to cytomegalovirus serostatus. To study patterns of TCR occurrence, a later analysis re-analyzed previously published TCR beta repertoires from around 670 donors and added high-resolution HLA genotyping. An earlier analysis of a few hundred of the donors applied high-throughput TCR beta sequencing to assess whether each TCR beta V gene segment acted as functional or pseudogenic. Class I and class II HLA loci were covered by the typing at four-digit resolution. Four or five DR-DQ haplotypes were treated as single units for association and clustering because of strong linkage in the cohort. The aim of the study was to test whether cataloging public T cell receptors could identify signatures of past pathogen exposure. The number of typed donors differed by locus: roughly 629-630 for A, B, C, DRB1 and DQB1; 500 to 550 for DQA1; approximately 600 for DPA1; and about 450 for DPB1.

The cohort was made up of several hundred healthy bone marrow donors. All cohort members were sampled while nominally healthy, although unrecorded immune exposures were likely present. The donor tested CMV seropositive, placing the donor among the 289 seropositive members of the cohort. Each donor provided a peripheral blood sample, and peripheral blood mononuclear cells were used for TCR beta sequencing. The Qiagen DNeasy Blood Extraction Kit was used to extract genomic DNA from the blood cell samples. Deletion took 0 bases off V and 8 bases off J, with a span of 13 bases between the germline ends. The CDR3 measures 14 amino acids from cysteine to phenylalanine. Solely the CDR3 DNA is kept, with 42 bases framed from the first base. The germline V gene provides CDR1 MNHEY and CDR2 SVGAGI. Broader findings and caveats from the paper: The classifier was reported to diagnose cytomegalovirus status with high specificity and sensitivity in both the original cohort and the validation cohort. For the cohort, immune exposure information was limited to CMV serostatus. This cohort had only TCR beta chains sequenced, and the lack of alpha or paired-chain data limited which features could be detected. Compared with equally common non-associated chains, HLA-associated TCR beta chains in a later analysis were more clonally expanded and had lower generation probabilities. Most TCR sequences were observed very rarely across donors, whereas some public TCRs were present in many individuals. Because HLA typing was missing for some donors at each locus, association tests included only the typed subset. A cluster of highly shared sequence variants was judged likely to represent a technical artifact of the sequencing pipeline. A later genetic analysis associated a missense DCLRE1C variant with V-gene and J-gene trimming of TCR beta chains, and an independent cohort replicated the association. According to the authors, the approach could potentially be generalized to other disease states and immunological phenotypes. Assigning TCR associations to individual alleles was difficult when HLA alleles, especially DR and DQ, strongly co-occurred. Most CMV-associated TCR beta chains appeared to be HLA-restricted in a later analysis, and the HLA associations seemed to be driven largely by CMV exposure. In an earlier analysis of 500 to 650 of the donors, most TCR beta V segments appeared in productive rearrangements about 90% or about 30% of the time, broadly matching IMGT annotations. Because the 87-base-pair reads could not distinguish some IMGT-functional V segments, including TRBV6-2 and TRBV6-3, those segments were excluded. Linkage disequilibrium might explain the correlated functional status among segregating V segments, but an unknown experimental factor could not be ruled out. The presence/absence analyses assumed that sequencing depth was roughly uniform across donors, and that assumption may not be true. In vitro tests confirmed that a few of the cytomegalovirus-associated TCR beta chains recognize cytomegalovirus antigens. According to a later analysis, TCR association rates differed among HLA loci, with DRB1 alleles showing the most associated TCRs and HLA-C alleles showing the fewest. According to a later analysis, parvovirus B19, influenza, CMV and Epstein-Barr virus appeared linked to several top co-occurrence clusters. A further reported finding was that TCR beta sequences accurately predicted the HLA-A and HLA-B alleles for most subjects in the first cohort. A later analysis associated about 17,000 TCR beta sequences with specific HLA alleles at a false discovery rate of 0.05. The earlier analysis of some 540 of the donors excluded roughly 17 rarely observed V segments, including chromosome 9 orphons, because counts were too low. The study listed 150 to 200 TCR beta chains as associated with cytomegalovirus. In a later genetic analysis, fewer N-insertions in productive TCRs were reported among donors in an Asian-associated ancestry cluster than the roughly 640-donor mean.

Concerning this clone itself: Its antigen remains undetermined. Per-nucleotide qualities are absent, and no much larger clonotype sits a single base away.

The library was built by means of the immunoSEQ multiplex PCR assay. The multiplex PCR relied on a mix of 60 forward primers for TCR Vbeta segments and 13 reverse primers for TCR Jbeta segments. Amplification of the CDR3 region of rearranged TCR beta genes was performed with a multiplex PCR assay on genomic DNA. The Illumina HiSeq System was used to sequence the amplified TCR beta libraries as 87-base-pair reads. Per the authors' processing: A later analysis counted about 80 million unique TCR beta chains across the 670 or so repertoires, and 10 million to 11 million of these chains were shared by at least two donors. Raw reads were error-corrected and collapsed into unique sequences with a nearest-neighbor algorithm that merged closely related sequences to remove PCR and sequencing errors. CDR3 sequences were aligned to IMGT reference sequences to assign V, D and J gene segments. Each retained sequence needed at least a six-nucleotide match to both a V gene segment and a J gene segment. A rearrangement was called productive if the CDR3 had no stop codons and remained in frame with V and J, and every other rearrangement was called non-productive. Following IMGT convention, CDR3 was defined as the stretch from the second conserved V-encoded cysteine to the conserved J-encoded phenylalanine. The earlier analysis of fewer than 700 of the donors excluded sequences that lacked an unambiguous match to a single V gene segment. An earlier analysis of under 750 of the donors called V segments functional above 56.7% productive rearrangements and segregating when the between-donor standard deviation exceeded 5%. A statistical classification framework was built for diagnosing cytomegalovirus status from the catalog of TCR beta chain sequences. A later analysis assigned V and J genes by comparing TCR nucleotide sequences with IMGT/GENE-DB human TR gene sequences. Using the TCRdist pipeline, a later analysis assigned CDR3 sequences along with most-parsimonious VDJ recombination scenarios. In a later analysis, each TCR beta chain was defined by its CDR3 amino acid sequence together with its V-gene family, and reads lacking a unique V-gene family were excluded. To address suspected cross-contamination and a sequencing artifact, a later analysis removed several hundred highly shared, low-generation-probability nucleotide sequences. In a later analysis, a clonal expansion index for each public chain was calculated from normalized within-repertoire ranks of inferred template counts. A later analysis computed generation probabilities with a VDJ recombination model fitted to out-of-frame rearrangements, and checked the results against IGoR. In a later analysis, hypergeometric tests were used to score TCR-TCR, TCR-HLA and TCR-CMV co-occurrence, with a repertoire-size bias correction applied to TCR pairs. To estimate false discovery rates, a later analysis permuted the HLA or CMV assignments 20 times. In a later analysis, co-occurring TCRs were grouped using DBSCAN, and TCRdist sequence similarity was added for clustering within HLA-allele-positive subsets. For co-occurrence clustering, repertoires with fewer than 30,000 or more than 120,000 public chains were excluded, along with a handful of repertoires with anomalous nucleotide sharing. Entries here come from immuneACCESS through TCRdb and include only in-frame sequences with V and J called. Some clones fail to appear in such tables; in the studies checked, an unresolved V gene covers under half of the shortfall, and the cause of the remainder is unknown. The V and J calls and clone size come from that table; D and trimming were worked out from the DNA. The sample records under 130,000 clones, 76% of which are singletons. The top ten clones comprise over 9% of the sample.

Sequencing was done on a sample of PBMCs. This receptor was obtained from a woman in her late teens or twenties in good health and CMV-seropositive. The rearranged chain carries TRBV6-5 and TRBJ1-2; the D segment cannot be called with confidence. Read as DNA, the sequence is TGTGCCAGCAGTTACTCGATACGGGTACTGGGCTACACCTTC. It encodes CASSYSIRVLGYTF.